Below, one T cell receptor beta chain is given with its context. This sample stems from a study of blood T cell repertoires in COVID-19. TCRdb keeps only in-frame clones here, not all; method: immunoSEQ multiplex PCR. The data contain 150,000 to 200,000 clones, 80% to 85% of them seen just once; the ten biggest clones take up about 14%. The sequenced material came from peripheral blood. This sequence was found in an older woman with COVID-19, enrolled during active disease.

The CDR3 nucleotides are TGCGCCAGCAGCCAGAGACAGGGAAACGAGCAGTACGTC. Translated, it gives CASSQRQGNEQYV. The rearrangement links TRBV4-1 to TRBJ2-7; 7 bases are a match to TRBD1. Germline V CDR1 and CDR2: MGHRA, YSYEKL. V dropped 3 bases and J dropped 5; count of bases not matched to a gene: 4. This CDR3 contains 13 residues.